A single TCR beta chain is shown here with its context. Its antigen is unknown. The sample is drawn from a study of T cell responses to AZD1222 COVID-19 vaccine. Study information: Samples with a second dose at about 4 or about 12 weeks were pooled together.

General observations from the study: Donors were largely white British and mainly female; clonal diversity was possibly underestimated. Vaccine-associated CD4 TCRs spanned spike, dominant at 160-218 and 743-854.

Sequenced by immunoSEQ multiplex PCR; TCRdb stores in-frame clones only, minus some. The top ten hold approximately 5.4% of the sample, which has around 140,000 clones, roughly 92% seen once. The germline CDR1 and CDR2 sequences are SGHVS and FQNEAQ. CDR3 length: 13 residues. V lost 5 bases and J lost 5, with 10 bases in between. The sequenced sample was peripheral blood, obtained on day 0 of AZD1222 vaccination. The TCR was taken from an adult in good health. The chain combines TRBV7-8 with TRBJ1-5; the D is unclear. The CDR3 nucleotides read TGTGCCAGCAGCCGTAGAGGTGATCAGCCCCAGCATTTT. It yields the protein CASSRRGDQPQHF.